These T cell receptor beta chains were read from a single sample in a study of T cells in Graves' hyperthyroidism and ophthalmopathy. In TCRdb, the multiplex PCR reads were re-called with MiXCR into one record per CDR3 protein. The sample records around 430,000 distinct CDR3 sequences, 15% being singletons. The sequenced sample consisted of blood. These receptor sequences come from a woman in her twenties or thirties with Graves' hyperthyroidism. CDR3s include the opening cysteine and the closing phenylalanine or tryptophan. D genes are given only for firm matches. Clone size is not always given. Where it is, it says once, few, many or a class for expanded clones.

>NA|once|TRBV18|TRBJ1-5
CASSPRQVNQPQHF
TGTGCCAGCTCACCGAGACAGGTCAATCAGCCCCAGCATTTT
>NA|NA|TRBV20-1|TRBJ2-1
CSATFFDEQFF
TGCAGTGCTACTTTTTTCGATGAGCAGTTCTTC
>NA|NA|TRBV28|TRBJ2-5
CASSLRGSGVGETQYF
TGTGCCAGCAGTTTAAGGGGCTCGGGGGTGGGAGAGACCCAGTACTTC
>TRBD2|many|TRBV6-5|TRBJ2-7
CASSYSGLAGDTYEQYF
TGTGCCAGCAGTTACTCGGGACTAGCGGGAGATACCTACGAGCAGTACTTC
>NA|few|TRBV19|TRBJ2-5
CASSIVGGVETQYF
TGTGCCAGTAGTATAGTTGGGGGTGTAGAGACCCAGTACTTC
>NA|NA|TRBV4-2|TRBJ1-2
CASSQVELTGYGYTF
TGTGCCAGCAGCCAAGTTGAACTCACCGGCTATGGCTACACCTTC
>NA|many|TRBV7-9|TRBJ2-3
CASSPGTLDTQYF
TGTGCCAGCAGCCCCGGGACACTGGATACGCAGTATTTT
>NA|many|TRBV7-2|TRBJ1-2
CASSLSTGSASGGYTF
TGTGCCAGCAGCTTAAGTACAGGGAGCGCTAGTGGTGGCTACACCTTC
>TRBD1|few|TRBV9|TRBJ1-1
CASSAGQAFTEAFF
TGTGCCAGCAGCGCGGGACAGGCCTTCACTGAAGCTTTCTTT
>NA|many|TRBV3-1|TRBJ2-2
CASRRFTGELFF
TGTGCCAGCAGACGATTCACCGGGGAGCTGTTTTTT
>TRBD2|few|TRBV3-1|TRBJ2-1
CASSSTTSLWQFF
TGTGCCAGCAGCTCGACGACTAGCCTGTGGCAGTTCTTC
>NA|many|TRBV5-1|TRBJ2-5
CASSLASSETQYF
TGCGCCAGCAGCTTGGCATCATCGGAGACCCAGTACTTC
>NA|few|TRBV10-1|TRBJ2-2
CASSPQVSTGELFF
TGCGCCAGCAGTCCACAGGTTTCCACCGGGGAGCTGTTTTTT
>TRBD1|NA|TRBV19|TRBJ2-1
CASSITGVDEQFF
TGTGCCAGTAGTATCACAGGGGTGGATGAGCAGTTCTTC
>NA|few|TRBV20-1|TRBJ2-1
CSAGLPSYNEQFF
TGCAGTGCTGGACTACCATCCTACAATGAGCAGTTCTTC
>NA|NA|TRBV20-1|TRBJ2-3
CSCLRAYVVATQYF
TGCAGTTGCCTCCGGGCCTACGTCGTGGCTACGCAGTATTTT
>NA|NA|TRBV30|TRBJ1-6
CAWSVQRGSSYNSPLHF
TGTGCCTGGAGTGTCCAACGGGGGAGCTCCTATAATTCACCCCTCCACTTT
>NA|many|TRBV20-1|TRBJ2-7
CSARALTDYEQYF
TGCAGTGCTAGAGCCCTGACAGATTACGAGCAGTACTTC
>TRBD1|many|TRBV2|TRBJ2-3
CASRPGTGADTQYF
TGTGCCAGCAGACCCGGGACAGGGGCAGATACGCAGTATTTT
>NA|NA|TRBV27|TRBJ2-2
CASSFRGRAGGELFF
TGTGCCAGCAGTTTTAGGGGGAGGGCAGGCGGGGAGCTGTTTTTT
>NA|NA|TRBV29-1|TRBJ2-3
CSARSGDSTDTQYF
TGCAGCGCCCGATCCGGAGATAGCACAGATACGCAGTATTTT
>NA|many|TRBV20-1|TRBJ2-3
CSAAGGRGRGGEDTQYF
TGCAGTGCCGCCGGGGGTAGAGGTAGAGGGGGGGAAGATACGCAGTATTTT
>TRBD2|many|TRBV3-1|TRBJ2-3
CASSQGGRLDTQYF
TGTGCCAGCAGCCAAGGCGGGAGGTTAGATACGCAGTATTTT
>NA|many|TRBV12-3/TRBV12-4|TRBJ2-1
CASSFLVGSYNEQFF
TGTGCCAGCAGTTTCCTAGTTGGGTCCTACAATGAGCAGTTCTTC
>NA|many|TRBV28|TRBJ2-7
CASSLRAGLYEQYF
TGTGCCAGCAGTTTGCGGGCAGGGCTCTACGAGCAGTACTTC
>TRBD2|many|TRBV11-3|TRBJ2-1
CASSLSAGEYNEQFF
TGTGCCAGCAGCCTCTCAGCGGGGGAATACAATGAGCAGTTCTTC
>NA|NA|TRBV5-1|TRBJ2-3
CASGMGYGTDTQYF
TGCGCCAGCGGTATGGGGTATGGGACAGATACGCAGTATTTT